This TCR beta chain was found in a study of blood T cells in healthy people across ages. Whole-study results and caveats: Older individuals had lower TCR beta diversity per million T cells (the decline was roughly linear). Those diversity estimates obtained from one million T cells were thought to be underestimates.

In terms of origin and age, donors were healthy Caucasian individuals from Russia aged about 6 to 90. Isolation of PBMCs gave at least 7 million cells per sample. A second about 7 to 11 cycle PCR used barcoded and J-beta primers. TCRdb itself ran the 5' RACE reads through MiXCR, one entry per CDR3 protein. The sample carries some 1.4 million distinct CDR3 sequences, around 39% recorded once. This clonotype was found a few times. Its antigen remains unknown. What was sequenced was blood. This TCR came from a young woman in good health.

For the CDR3, the DNA is TGTGCCAGCGGACGGAGGTATCCGAAGGGGGAAGCTTTCTTT. This encodes CASGRRYPKGEAFF. The genes are TRBV12-3 or TRBV12-4 and TRBJ1-1, with a possible D match to TRBD1 (5 bases). CDR3 length: 14 residues. V lost 8 bases, J lost 8 bases, and 21 bases lay in between.